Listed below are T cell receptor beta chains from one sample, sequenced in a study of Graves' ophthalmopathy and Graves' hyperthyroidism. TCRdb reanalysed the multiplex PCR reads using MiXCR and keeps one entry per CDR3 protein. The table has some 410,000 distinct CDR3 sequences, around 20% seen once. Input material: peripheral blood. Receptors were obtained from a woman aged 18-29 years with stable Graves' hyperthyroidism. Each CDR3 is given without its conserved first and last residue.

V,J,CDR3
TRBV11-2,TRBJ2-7,ASSFTQVYEQY
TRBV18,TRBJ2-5,ASSPSLAGGETQY
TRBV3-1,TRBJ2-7,ASSQDILAEASYEQY
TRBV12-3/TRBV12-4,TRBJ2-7,ASRERDFSSYEQY
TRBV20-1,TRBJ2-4,SARDRLTSGRAATKNIQY
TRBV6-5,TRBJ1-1,ASSYGGSGKREAF
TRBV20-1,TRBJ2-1,SGVNAAPLWANEQF
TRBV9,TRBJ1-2,ASSVASRSYGYT
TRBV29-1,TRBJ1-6,SADAEASNPDNSPLH
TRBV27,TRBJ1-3,ASSLRPSYSGNTIY
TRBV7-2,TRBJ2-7,ASSYTSGSLSYEQY
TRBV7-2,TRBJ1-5,ASSKGVASNQPQH
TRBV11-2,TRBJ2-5,ASSSSPLRGTQY
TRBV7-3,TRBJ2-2,ASSPARGLNTGELF
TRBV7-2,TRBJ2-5,ASSPPARETQY
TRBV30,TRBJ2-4,AWGPRKNIQY
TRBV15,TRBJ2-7,ATSRTTLSGPVHEQY
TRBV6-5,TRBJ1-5,ASSYPGQLQPQH
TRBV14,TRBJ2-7,ASSPGTSGKPAYEQY
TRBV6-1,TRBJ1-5,ASSEAGNQPQH
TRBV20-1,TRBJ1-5,SARDRTVNQPQH
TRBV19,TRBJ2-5,ASKAGARETQY
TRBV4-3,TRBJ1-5,ASSQDISWGGSNQPQH
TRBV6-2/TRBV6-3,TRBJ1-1,ASSYFRGPGTEAF
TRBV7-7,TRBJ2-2,ASSPAGTPNTGELF
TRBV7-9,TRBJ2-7,ASSLAPQGSYEQY
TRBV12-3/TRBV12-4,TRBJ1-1,ASRYRSEAF
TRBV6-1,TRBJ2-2,ASSEIGELF
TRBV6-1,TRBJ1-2,ATLAGSYGYT
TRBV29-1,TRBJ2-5,SRGKGGLY
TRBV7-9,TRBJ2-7,ASSLSSAYEQY
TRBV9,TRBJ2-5,ASSVERTQY
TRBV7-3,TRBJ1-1,ASRGVGDTEAF
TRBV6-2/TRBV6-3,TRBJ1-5,ASRRQGLARNQPQH
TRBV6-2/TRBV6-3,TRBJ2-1,ASSSASSYNEQF
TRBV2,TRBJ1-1,ASARGFGTEAF
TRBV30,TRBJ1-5,AWSPISTGQPQH
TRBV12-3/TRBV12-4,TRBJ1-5,ASSGGRYQPQH
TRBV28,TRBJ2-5,ASSTVIQETQY
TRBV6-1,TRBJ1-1,ASSEGTGGYTEAF
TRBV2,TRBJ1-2,ASSSIQGNYGYT
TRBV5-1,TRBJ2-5,ASSLTRDRLQETQY
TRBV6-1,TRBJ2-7,ASTDPDRSGHEQY
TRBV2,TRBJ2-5,ASSEVWERTQY
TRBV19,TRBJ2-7,ASSIAWGPDYEQY
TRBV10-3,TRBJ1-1,AISVRGTDTEAF